This T cell receptor beta chain was sequenced during a study of T cell responses to AZD1222 COVID-19 vaccine. Study at large: Some second doses came at about 4 weeks and others at about 12 weeks; these were pooled.

The study's findings and limits: The repertoires were collected only after the peak T cell response. Unmutated variant regions are reportedly the target of nearly half of TCRs that are spike-specific. Clonal diversity may have been underestimated in mostly white British donors.

In germline, CDR1 is SGHAT, CDR2 FQNNGV. V lost 5 bases to trimming and J lost 5 bases, with 15 bases between them. The CDR3 is 14 residues long. Comment on this clone: Its cognate antigen is unknown.

Generated by immunoSEQ multiplex PCR, the TCRdb table keeps only in-frame clones and is missing some. The sample gives tens of thousands of clones, more than 70% of which show up once; under 25% is in the top ten. This receptor was taken from an adult in good health. V is TRBV11-2 and J is TRBJ2-5; D call uncertain. The input for sequencing was peripheral blood, taken on day 0 of AZD1222 vaccination. The CDR3 is CASSQLSFPETQYF. CDR3 DNA sequence: TGTGCCAGCAGCCAACTATCCTTCCCGGAGACCCAGTACTTC. The whole variable domain, remainder taken from reference TRBV11-2 and TRBJ2-5, is EAGVAQSPRYKIIEKRQSVAFWCNPISGHATLYWYQQILGQGPKLLIQFQNNGVVDDSQLPKDRFSAERLKGVDSTLKIQPAKLEDSAVYLCASSQLSFPETQYFGPGTRLLVL.